The rows below give T cell receptor beta chains drawn from one sample of a study of CDR3 diversity in severe acne. TCRdb independently ran MiXCR on the PCR reads; one entry per CDR3 protein. The table records 65,000 to 95,000 distinct CDR3 sequences, under 60% of them present only once. The sequenced material came from blood. The receptors stem from a male donor in good health, without acne. Each CDR3 is given with its conserved first and last residue. Fields, in order: J gene, clone size, V gene, D gene, CDR3 DNA, CDR3 protein. The D gene is left open where the match is weak. Clone size appears in some rows only: once, few, many, or a class for an expanded clone.

TRBJ2-7 | few | TRBV7-4 | TRBD2 | TGTGCCAGCAGCTTAGGGCTAGCGGGGGAATACGAGCAGTACTTC | CASSLGLAGEYEQYF
TRBJ2-7 | once | TRBV24-1 | TRBD1 | TGTGCCACCAGCAAAACCGGGACAGGGGGCGACGAGCAGTACTTC | CATSKTGTGGDEQYF
TRBJ1-3 | - | TRBV2 | - | TGTGCCAGCAGTGGGGAAGCGACGAAAGGAAACACCATATATTTT | CASSGEATKGNTIYF
TRBJ1-4 | few | TRBV9 | - | TGTGCCAGCAGCCGCGAGGGGGGAAAACTGTTTTTT | CASSREGGKLFF
TRBJ2-7 | many | TRBV27 | TRBD1 | TGTGCCAGCAGACCTAAGGGTGGGGTTGGGACAGGGACGTACGAGCAGTACTTC | CASRPKGGVGTGTYEQYF
TRBJ1-2 | - | TRBV2 | TRBD1 | TGTGCCAGCAGGGCGGACAGGGTCATGAACACTGAAGCTTTCTATGGCTACACCTTC | CASRADRVMNTEAFYGYTF
TRBJ2-7 | - | TRBV12-3/TRBV12-4 | - | TGTGCCAGCAGTTTAGCCGGGATGGGGGACCGACCCTACGAGCAGTACTTC | CASSLAGMGDRPYEQYF
TRBJ1-5 | - | TRBV25-1 | - | TGTGCCAGCAGTGCTAGAGATGAGAATCAGCCCCAGCATTTT | CASSARDENQPQHF
TRBJ2-2 | many | TRBV19 | TRBD2 | TGTGCCAGTAGTTTACAGCGGGGGCCGAATGACGGGGAGCTGTTTTTT | CASSLQRGPNDGELFF
TRBJ1-1 | many | TRBV18 | - | TGTGCCAGCTCACAGGGTTCGAACACTGAAGCTTTCTTT | CASSQGSNTEAFF
TRBJ2-5 | - | TRBV20-1 | TRBD2 | TGCAGTGCTAGACTAGCGGGGGGGGAGGAGACCCAGTACTTC | CSARLAGGEETQYF
TRBJ2-5 | - | TRBV15 | - | TGTGCCACCAGCGGATGGGAGAGAGGACTTGAAGAGACCCAGTACTTC | CATSGWERGLEETQYF
TRBJ2-5 | - | TRBV11-2 | TRBD1 | TGTGCCAGCAGCGGAACGACAGGGGACGCGCAGCCCCAGTACTTC | CASSGTTGDAQPQYF
TRBJ2-3 | many | TRBV12-3/TRBV12-4 | TRBD2 | TGTGCCAGCAGTTTAGCGCTAGCGGGGACTAGCACAGATACGCAGTATTTT | CASSLALAGTSTDTQYF
TRBJ2-7 | many | TRBV7-9 | TRBD2 | TGTGCCAGCAGCCTAGCGGGGGGCTCCTACGAGCAGTACTTC | CASSLAGGSYEQYF
TRBJ1-1 | - | TRBV7-3 | - | TGTGCCAGCAGCGCGGACGGGAACACTGGGACTGAAGCTTTCTTT | CASSADGNTGTEAFF
TRBJ2-2 | - | TRBV18 | TRBD1 | TGTGCCAGCCCATCGCCGGACAGGGGCGGGGAGCTGTTTTTT | CASPSPDRGGELFF
TRBJ2-2 | many | TRBV4-1 | - | TGCGCCAGCAACACAGCCGGGCTTTGGACCGGGGAGCTGTTTTTT | CASNTAGLWTGELFF
TRBJ2-7 | - | TRBV20-1 | - | TGCAGTGCTAGGGCCGGGGGATCCTACGAGCAGTACTTC | CSARAGGSYEQYF
TRBJ2-7 | - | TRBV20-1 | TRBD2 | TGCAGTGCTAGGATAGCGGGAGACGAGCAGTACTTC | CSARIAGDEQYF
TRBJ1-1 | many | TRBV30 | - | TGTGCCTGGAGCAGAGGCACTGAAGCTTTCTTT | CAWSRGTEAFF
TRBJ1-3 | many | TRBV12-3/TRBV12-4 | - | TGTGCCAGCAGTTCAGCAGGGCCGCTGTCGTGGGTTAGCTCTGGAAACACCATATATTTT | CASSSAGPLSWVSSGNTIYF
TRBJ1-1 | - | TRBV6-4 | - | TGTGCCAGCAGTGCCACCAGTGATCTGAACAGGGCTGAAGCTTTCTTT | CASSATSDLNRAEAFF
TRBJ2-7 | few | TRBV10-3 | - | TGTGCCATCAGTGACCTAGGAAGTAACTACGAGCAGTACTTC | CAISDLGSNYEQYF
TRBJ1-1 | - | TRBV25-1 | - | TGTGCCAGCAGTTTTGATCTCGGTTTGGGGTCCATGAACACTGAAGCTTTCTTT | CASSFDLGLGSMNTEAFF
TRBJ2-1 | many | TRBV5-1 | TRBD2 | TGCGCCAGCAGCCGGGGACTAGCGGGCAATGAGCAGTTCTTC | CASSRGLAGNEQFF
TRBJ2-7 | - | TRBV20-1 | TRBD2 | TGCAGTGCTACACCAGGGACTAGCGGGAGCCACGAGCAGTACTTC | CSATPGTSGSHEQYF
TRBJ1-2 | - | TRBV6-6 | TRBD1 | TGTGCCAGCCATGATACCGGGGTAGGGGGCCTAGGCTACACCTTC | CASHDTGVGGLGYTF
TRBJ2-5 | few | TRBV7-8 | - | TGTGCCAGCAGCTTAGGACCGTTAGGGCAAGAGACCCAGTACTTC | CASSLGPLGQETQYF
TRBJ1-2 | few | TRBV24-1 | - | TGTGCCACCAGTGTGGGGCAGAGCTATGGCTACACCTTC | CATSVGQSYGYTF
TRBJ1-1 | - | TRBV6-5 | - | TGTGCCAGCCCGGGCCGTCGGAGCACTGAAGCTTTCTTT | CASPGRRSTEAFF
TRBJ2-2 | many | TRBV7-9 | - | TGTGCCAGCAGCCTAGAAAATATGAACACCGGGGAGCTGTTTTTT | CASSLENMNTGELFF
TRBJ2-1 | - | TRBV24-1 | - | TGTGCCACCAGTGATTTGACGGAGACGGGGCACAAGGAGCAGCTCTTC | CATSDLTETGHKEQLF
TRBJ2-1 | - | TRBV2 | - | TGTGCCAGCAGTGACGGGGTGGGCAATGAGCAGCTCTTC | CASSDGVGNEQLF
TRBJ2-1 | medium-sized | TRBV7-6 | TRBD2 | TGTGCCAGCAGCCTATTCCCCGGGACTAGCGGTTACAATGAGCAGTTCTTC | CASSLFPGTSGYNEQFF
TRBJ1-4 | - | TRBV12-3/TRBV12-4 | - | TGTGCCAGTCACCGGGGGGCTGCTAATGAAAAACTGTTTTTT | CASHRGAANEKLFF
TRBJ1-1 | many | TRBV5-6 | - | TGTGCCAGCAGCAAACGGTTGGGTTGGACCAACACTGAAGCTTTCTTT | CASSKRLGWTNTEAFF
TRBJ1-1 | once | TRBV2 | - | TGTGCCAGCAGTGAAGCGCTGACGAAACTCACTGAAGCTTTCTTT | CASSEALTKLTEAFF
TRBJ2-7 | few | TRBV4-1 | TRBD1 | TGCGCCAGCAGCCAACCCATACAGGGGTCCTACGAGCAGTACTTC | CASSQPIQGSYEQYF
TRBJ1-1 | - | TRBV7-3 | - | TGTGCCAGCAGCTTAACGGGGCCGAACACTGAAGCTTTCTTT | CASSLTGPNTEAFF
TRBJ1-2 | - | TRBV29-1 | - | TGCAGCGTTGAAGGGGGAATAGGGTCGAACTATGGCTACACCTTC | CSVEGGIGSNYGYTF
TRBJ1-1 | few | TRBV25-1 | - | TGTGCCAGCAGTGGGGTAGGGAGAAACACTGAAGCTTTCTTT | CASSGVGRNTEAFF
TRBJ2-3 | - | TRBV24-1 | - | TGTGCCACCGGTGATCTGACAGACTCCAGGACGCAGTATTTT | CATGDLTDSRTQYF
TRBJ2-5 | - | TRBV12-3/TRBV12-4 | TRBD1 | TGTGCCAGCAGTATCGGGACAGGGGTAGAGACCCAGTGCTTC | CASSIGTGVETQCF
TRBJ2-7 | - | TRBV24-1 | TRBD2 | TGTGCCACCAGTGATTCCTGGGAGGGGGAGCAGTACTTC | CATSDSWEGEQYF
TRBJ2-7 | few | TRBV11-2 | - | TGTGCCAGCAGCTTCGGCACCCCCTACGAGCAGTACTTC | CASSFGTPYEQYF
TRBJ2-5 | - | TRBV10-3 | TRBD2 | TGTGCCATCGAGGCGGGACTAGCGGGAGGGGAGGAGCAGCCCTTC | CAIEAGLAGGEEQPF
TRBJ2-7 | - | TRBV15 | TRBD1 | TGTGCCACCGGCAGAGGGACAGGGGGCTACGAGCAGTACTTC | CATGRGTGGYEQYF
TRBJ2-7 | once | TRBV6-1 | - | TGTGCCAGCAGTCGCGACAGGTTCTACGAGCAGTACTTC | CASSRDRFYEQYF
TRBJ1-4 | - | TRBV9 | TRBD1 | TGTGCCGGCAGCAAAGGGGGCCGGGCTGAAAAGCTGTTTTTT | CAGSKGGRAEKLFF
TRBJ1-3 | many | TRBV12-3/TRBV12-4 | - | TGTGCCAGCAGTTTTTTCGGGGGTACTGGAAACACCATATATTTT | CASSFFGGTGNTIYF
TRBJ1-5 | - | TRBV7-9 | - | TGTGCCAGCAGCATAAACAGGGTTCAGCCCCAGCGTTTT | CASSINRVQPQRF
TRBJ2-1 | - | TRBV20-1 | TRBD2 | TGCAGTGCTAGAGATGGGACTAGCGGGAGAGGCGAGCAGTTCTTC | CSARDGTSGRGEQFF